This T cell receptor beta chain was retrieved from a study of T cell responses to AZD1222 COVID-19 vaccine. Some clones are missing from TCRdb's copy, which holds only in-frame ones; the method was immunoSEQ multiplex PCR. The profile shows 150,000 or so clones, 90% to 95% of them singletons. The germline V and J ends were trimmed by 5 bases and 2 bases, with 9 bases remaining between them. This CDR3 has 13 amino acids. Germline V gene lookup returns CDR1 MNHEY and CDR2 SVGAGI. The receptor was derived from an adult in good health. The chain recombines TRBV6-5 with TRBJ1-1, with D maybe TRBD1 (6 bases). The specimen was peripheral blood, collected on day 0 of AZD1222 vaccination. The CDR3 nucleotides read TGTGCCAGCAGTCGAGGGGGTAACACTGAAGCTTTCTTT. Amino acid sequence: CASSRGGNTEAFF.